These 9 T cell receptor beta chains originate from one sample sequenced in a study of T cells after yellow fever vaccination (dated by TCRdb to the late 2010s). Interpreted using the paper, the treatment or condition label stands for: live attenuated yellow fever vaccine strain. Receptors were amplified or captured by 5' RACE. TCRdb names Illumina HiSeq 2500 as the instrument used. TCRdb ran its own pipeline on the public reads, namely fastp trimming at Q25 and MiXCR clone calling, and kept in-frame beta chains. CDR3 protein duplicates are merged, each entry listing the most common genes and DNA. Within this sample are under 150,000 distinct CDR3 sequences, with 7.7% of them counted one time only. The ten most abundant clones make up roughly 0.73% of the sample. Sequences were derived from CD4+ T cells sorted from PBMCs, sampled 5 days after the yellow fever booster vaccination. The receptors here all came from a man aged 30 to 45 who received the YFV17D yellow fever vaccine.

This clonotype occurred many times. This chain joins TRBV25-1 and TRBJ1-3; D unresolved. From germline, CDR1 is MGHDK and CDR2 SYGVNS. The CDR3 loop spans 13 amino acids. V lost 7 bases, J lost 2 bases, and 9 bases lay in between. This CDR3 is CASTWAAGNTIYF. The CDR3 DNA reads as TGTGCCAGCACATGGGCAGCTGGAAACACCATATATTTT.

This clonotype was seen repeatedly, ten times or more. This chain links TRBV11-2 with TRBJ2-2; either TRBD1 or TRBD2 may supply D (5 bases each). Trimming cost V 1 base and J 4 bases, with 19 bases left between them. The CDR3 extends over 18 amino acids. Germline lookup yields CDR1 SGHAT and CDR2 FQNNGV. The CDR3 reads CASSLALGHPGRTGELFF. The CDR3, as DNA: TGTGCCAGCAGCTTAGCTCTCGGGCACCCGGGGCGCACCGGGGAGCTGTTTTTT.

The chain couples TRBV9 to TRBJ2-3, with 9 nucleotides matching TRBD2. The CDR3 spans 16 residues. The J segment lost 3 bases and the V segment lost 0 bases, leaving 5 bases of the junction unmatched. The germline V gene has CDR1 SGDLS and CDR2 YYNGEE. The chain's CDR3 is CASSVAAGGNTDTQYF. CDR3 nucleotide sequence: TGTGCCAGCAGCGTAGCAGCGGGAGGTAATACAGATACGCAGTATTTT.

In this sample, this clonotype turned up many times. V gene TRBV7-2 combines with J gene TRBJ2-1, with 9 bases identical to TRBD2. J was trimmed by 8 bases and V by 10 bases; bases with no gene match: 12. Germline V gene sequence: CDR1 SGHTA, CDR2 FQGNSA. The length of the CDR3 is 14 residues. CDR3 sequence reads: CATRGAGGSYEQFF. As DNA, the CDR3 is TGTGCCACCCGGGGTGCGGGAGGGAGCTATGAGCAGTTCTTC.

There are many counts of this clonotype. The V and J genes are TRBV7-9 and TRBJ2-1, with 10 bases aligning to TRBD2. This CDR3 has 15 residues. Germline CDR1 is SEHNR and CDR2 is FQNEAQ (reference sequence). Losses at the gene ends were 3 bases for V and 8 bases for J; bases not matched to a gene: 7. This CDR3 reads CASSFLAGGRHEQFF. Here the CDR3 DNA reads TGTGCCAGCAGCTTCTTAGCGGGAGGAAGACATGAGCAGTTCTTC.

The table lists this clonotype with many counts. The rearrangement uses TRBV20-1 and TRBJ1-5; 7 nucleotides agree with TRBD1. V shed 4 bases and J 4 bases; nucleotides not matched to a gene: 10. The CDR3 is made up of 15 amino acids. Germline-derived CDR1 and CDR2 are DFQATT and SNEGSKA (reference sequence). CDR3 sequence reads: CSATKGASANQPQHF. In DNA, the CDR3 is TGCAGTGCTACCAAGGGGGCTTCAGCAAATCAGCCCCAGCATTTT.

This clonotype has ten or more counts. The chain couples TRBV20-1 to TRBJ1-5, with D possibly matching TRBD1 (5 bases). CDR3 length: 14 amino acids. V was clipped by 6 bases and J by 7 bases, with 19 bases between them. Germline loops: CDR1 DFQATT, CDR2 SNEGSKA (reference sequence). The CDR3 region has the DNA TGCAGTGCCAGTCAATTCCGGGGCGGCCAGCCCCAGCATTTT. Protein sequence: CSASQFRGGQPQHF.

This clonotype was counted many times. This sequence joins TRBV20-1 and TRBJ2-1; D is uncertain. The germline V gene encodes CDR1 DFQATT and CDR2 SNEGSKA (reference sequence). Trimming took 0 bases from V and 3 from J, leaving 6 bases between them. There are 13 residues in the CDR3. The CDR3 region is CSARDQSYNEQFF. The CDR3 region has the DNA TGCAGTGCTAGAGACCAGAGCTACAATGAGCAGTTCTTC.

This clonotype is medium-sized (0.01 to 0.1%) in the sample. The CDR3, as DNA: TGCAGCGTTGGTTGGGAGTTCTACAATGAGCAGTTCTTC. It encodes CSVGWEFYNEQFF. This chain uses TRBV29-1 with TRBJ2-1; TRBD2 might be the D (5 bases). Germline CDR1 and CDR2: SQVTM and ANQGSEA. Trimming removed 4 bases at V and 3 bases at J, with 10 bases between. The CDR3 covers 13 residues.